Listed here are 14 T cell receptor beta chains from one sample, sequenced in a study of T cells in Graves' hyperthyroidism and ophthalmopathy. TCR beta CDR3 regions were amplified from RNA transcripts. The HTBI primer set drove a first-round RT-PCR of the TCR CDR3. In TCRdb, the multiplex PCR reads were re-called with MiXCR into one record per CDR3 protein. The table lists a few hundred thousand distinct CDR3 sequences, 46% of them singletons. Sequencing used peripheral blood or thyroid tissue (not recorded which). These receptors all come from a woman aged 18-35 years with Graves' hyperthyroidism.

The V call is TRBV15, the J call TRBJ1-5; TRBD1 might be the D (6 bases). Germline CDR1 LNHNV, CDR2 YYDKDF (reference sequence). This CDR3 contains 16 residues. V was shortened by 0 bases and J by 11 bases, with 20 bases between the two germline ends. The CDR3 DNA follows: TGTGCCACCAGCAGAGAGGATAGCGGGACACAAGAGACCCAGCATTTT. Encoded protein: CATSREDSGTQETQHF.

This clonotype was detected only a few times. This chain joins TRBV2 and TRBJ2-2, with D hard to call. V was clipped by 4 bases and J by 8 bases, with 5 bases between them. This CDR3 has 11 amino acids. Germline values: CDR1 SNHLY, CDR2 FYNNEI. CDR3 sequence (DNA): TGTGCCAGCAGTGGCCTAGGGGAGCTGTTTTTT. Protein: CASSGLGELFF.

Of note for this clonotype: This may arise from a read error, as a much more abundant clone is one base away. The J gene is TRBJ1-5, the V gene TRBV2; weak D call: TRBD1 (5 bases). Between the trimmed V and J ends, which lost 7 bases and 4 bases, there was a span of 14 bases. CDR3 size: 14 residues. Germline V lookup: CDR1 SNHLY, CDR2 FYNNEI. This CDR3 is CASKVGQGNQPQHF. The CDR3 DNA follows: TGTGCCAGCAAGGTGGGGCAGGGAAATCAGCCCCAGCATTTT.

This clonotype was counted ten times or more. CDR3 residues: CASSEQAGSPLHF. The CDR3 region has the DNA TGTGCCAGCAGTGAACAAGCAGGTTCACCCCTCCACTTT. This chain links TRBV2 with TRBJ1-6; D gene uncertain. Trimming shortened V by 2 bases and J by 9 bases, and 8 bases separated the two germline ends. Germline-derived CDR1 and CDR2 are SNHLY and FYNNEI. The CDR3 length is 13 residues.

The CDR3 sequence: CAISESLGLGDEQYF. DNA of the CDR3: TGTGCCATCAGTGAGTCGTTGGGTCTGGGGGATGAGCAGTACTTC. The chain links TRBV10-3 to TRBJ2-7; possibly TRBD1 or TRBD2 for D (5 bases each). The germline V gene encodes CDR1 ENHRY and CDR2 SYGVKD. The CDR3 loop spans 15 amino acids. V lost 0 bases and J lost 7, with 16 bases in between.

In its sample, this clonotype was seen once. The chain links TRBV29-1 to TRBJ2-7, with 9 bases that match TRBD2. This CDR3 has 15 residues. With V trimmed by 3 bases and J by 2 bases, 8 bases remained unmatched. Looked up from germline, CDR1 is SQVTM and CDR2 is ANQGSEA. The CDR3 is CSVDGLAYETYEQYF. In DNA, the CDR3 is TGCAGCGTTGATGGACTAGCGTACGAGACCTACGAGCAGTACTTC.

The rearrangement joins TRBV2 to TRBJ1-2; a weak D match, TRBD1 (6 bases). Germline V gene data show CDR1 as SNHLY and CDR2 as FYNNEI. Trimming took off 5 bases at V and 5 bases at J, with 18 bases between the two ends. The CDR3 is made up of 15 amino acids. This CDR3 is CASSLSAGTKYGYTF. In nucleotides, the CDR3 is TGTGCCAGCAGTCTCTCGGCCGGGACAAAATATGGCTACACCTTC.

The J gene is TRBJ1-5, the V gene TRBV7-2; 7 bases are shared with TRBD1. V lost 5 bases and J lost 4; bases outside the gene matches: 5. The CDR3 has 14 residues. CDR1 is SGHTA and CDR2 is FQGNSA in the germline V gene. DNA for the CDR3: TGTGCCAGCAGCGTAGGACAGGAAAATCAGCCCCAGCATTTT. Protein sequence: CASSVGQENQPQHF.

The chain joins TRBV2 to TRBJ2-5; TRBD1 might be the D (6 bases). Trimming stripped 4 bases from V and 0 bases from J, with 12 bases between. This CDR3 comprises 15 residues. The V gene's germline CDR1 is SNHLY and CDR2 FYNNEI. For the CDR3, the DNA is TGTGCCAGCAGTGTACAGGGAGCGTACCAAGAGACCCAGTACTTC. Translation: CASSVQGAYQETQYF.

This clonotype was counted a few times. The chain joins TRBV12-3 or TRBV12-4 to TRBJ2-7, with 12 bases identical to TRBD2. The trim removed 6 bases at V and 13 bases at J, leaving 10 bases unmatched. The CDR3 is 13 amino acids. The CDR3 DNA follows: TGTGCCAGCAGACCCGGACTAGCGGGGTTCCAATACTTC. It yields the protein CASRPGLAGFQYF.

This clonotype showed up many times. The genes are TRBV2 and TRBJ1-2; no firm D call. The CDR3 has 11 residues. V lost 2 bases to trimming and J lost 6 bases, with 4 bases between them. Looked up from germline, CDR1 is SNHLY and CDR2 is FYNNEI. CDR3 sequence (DNA): TGTGCCAGCAGTGAAAGTGATGGCTACACCTTC. Amino acids: CASSESDGYTF.

This clonotype was seen ten or more times. This rearrangement joins TRBV7-2 to TRBJ2-2; D call uncertain. Looked up from germline, CDR1 is SGHTA and CDR2 is FQGNSA. CDR3 size: 13 residues. The V gene lost 5 bases and the J gene lost 6 bases, with 10 bases spanning the gap. The CDR3 DNA sequence: TGTGCCAGCAGCCACGGACGTTCCGGGGAGCTGTTTTTT. Protein sequence: CASSHGRSGELFF.

This clonotype was counted many times. The genes are TRBV24-1 and TRBJ1-1; perhaps TRBD1 as D (5 bases). The CDR3 extends over 15 amino acids. V lost 7 bases, J lost 1 base, and 15 bases lay in between. Looked up from germline, CDR1 is KGHDR and CDR2 is SFDVKD. CDR3 nucleotide sequence: TGTGCCACCAGCTCTTCGGGGCAGACGAACACTGAAGCTTTCTTT. Protein: CATSSSGQTNTEAFF.

The V call is TRBV5-1, the J call TRBJ1-6; TRBD1 matches 8 bases. J gave up 10 bases and V 4 bases, and 10 bases lay outside the gene matches. Per germline, CDR1 SGHRS and CDR2 YFSETQ. This CDR3 region has 15 residues. The CDR3 nucleotides are TGCGCCAGCAGCCTAGGACAGGGTACCGGGTCACCCCTCCACTTT. Translating it yields CASSLGQGTGSPLHF. The full variable domain, its missing parts supplied by reference TRBV5-1 and TRBJ1-6, is KAGVTQTPRYLIKTRGQQVTLSCSPISGHRSVSWYQQTPGQGLQFLFEYFSETQRNKGNFPGRFSGRQFSNSRSEMNVSTLELGDSALYLCASSLGQGTGSPLHFGNGTRLTVT.